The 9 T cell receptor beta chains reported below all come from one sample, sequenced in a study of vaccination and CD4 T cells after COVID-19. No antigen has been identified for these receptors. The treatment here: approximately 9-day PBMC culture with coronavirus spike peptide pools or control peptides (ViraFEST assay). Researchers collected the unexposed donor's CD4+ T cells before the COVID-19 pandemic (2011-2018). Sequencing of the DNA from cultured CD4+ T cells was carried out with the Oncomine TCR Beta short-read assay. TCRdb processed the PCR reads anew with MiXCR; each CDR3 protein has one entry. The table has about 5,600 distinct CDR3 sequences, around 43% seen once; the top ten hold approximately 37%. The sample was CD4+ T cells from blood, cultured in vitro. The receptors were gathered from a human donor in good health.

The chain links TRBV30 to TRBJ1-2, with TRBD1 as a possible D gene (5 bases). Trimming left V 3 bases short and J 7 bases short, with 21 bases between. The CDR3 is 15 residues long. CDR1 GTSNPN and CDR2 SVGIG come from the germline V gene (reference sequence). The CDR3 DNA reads TGTGCCTGGAGCGCATTCCTGGGGGTTGGCGGTGGCTACACCTTC. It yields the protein CAWSAFLGVGGGYTF.

CDR3 DNA: TGTGCCAGCAGTCCGGGACAGGGGGCCAATGGCTACACCTTC. Its translation is CASSPGQGANGYTF. This sequence joins TRBV12-3 or TRBV12-4 and TRBJ1-2; 12 bases align to TRBD1. Trimming cost V 5 bases and J 6 bases; bases outside gene matches: 4. The CDR3 consists of 14 residues.

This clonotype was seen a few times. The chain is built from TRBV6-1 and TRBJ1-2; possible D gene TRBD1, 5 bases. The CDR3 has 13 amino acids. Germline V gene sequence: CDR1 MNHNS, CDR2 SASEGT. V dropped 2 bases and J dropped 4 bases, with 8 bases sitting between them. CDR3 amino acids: CASSEWGTYGYTF. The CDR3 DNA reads TGTGCCAGCAGTGAATGGGGGACCTATGGCTACACCTTC.

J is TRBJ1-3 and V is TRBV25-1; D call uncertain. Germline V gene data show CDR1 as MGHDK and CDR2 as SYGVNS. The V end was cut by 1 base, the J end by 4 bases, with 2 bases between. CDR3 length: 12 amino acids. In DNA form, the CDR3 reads TGTGCCAGCAGTGAATTCGGAAACACCATATATTTT. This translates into CASSEFGNTIYF.

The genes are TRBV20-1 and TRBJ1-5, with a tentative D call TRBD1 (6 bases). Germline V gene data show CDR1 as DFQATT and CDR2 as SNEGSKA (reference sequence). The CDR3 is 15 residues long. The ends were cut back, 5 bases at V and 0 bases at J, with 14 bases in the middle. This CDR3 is CSARPVDSSNQPQHF. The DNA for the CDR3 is TGCAGTGCTCGTCCCGTGGACAGTAGCAATCAGCCCCAGCATTTT.

CDR3 in amino acids: CASSLRGTGDSEQYF. CDR3 sequence (DNA): TGCGCCAGCAGCTTGAGGGGGACAGGGGACTCCGAGCAGTACTTC. This chain connects TRBV5-1 to TRBJ2-7, with 10 nucleotides matching TRBD1. CDR3 size: 15 residues. Germline V gives CDR1 SGHRS, CDR2 YFSETQ. With 1 base clipped from V and 6 bases from J, the junction kept 7 bases outside the gene matches.

The CDR3 DNA reads TGCAGTGCCGTCCCACGGACAGGGGGCGTTGAGCAGTTCTTC. Translating it yields CSAVPRTGGVEQFF. The chain combines TRBV20-1 with TRBJ2-1; TRBD1 agrees at 11 bases. Germline CDR1 reads DFQATT; CDR2 reads SNEGSKA (reference sequence). J lost 9 bases, V lost 6 bases, and 10 bases had no gene match. The CDR3 extends over 14 amino acids.

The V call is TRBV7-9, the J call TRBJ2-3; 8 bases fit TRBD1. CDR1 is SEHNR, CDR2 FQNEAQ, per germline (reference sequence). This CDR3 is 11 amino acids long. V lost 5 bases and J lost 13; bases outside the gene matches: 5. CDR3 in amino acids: CASSQDRVEYF. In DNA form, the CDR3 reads TGTGCCAGCAGCCAGGACAGGGTAGAGTATTTT.

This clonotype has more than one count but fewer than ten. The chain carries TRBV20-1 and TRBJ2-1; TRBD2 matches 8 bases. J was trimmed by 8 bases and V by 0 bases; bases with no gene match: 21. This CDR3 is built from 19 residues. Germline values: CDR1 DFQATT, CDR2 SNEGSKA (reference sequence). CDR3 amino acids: CSARDFPPGGIRYGDEQFF. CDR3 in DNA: TGCAGTGCTAGAGATTTCCCGCCGGGGGGGATTCGTTATGGCGATGAGCAGTTCTTC.